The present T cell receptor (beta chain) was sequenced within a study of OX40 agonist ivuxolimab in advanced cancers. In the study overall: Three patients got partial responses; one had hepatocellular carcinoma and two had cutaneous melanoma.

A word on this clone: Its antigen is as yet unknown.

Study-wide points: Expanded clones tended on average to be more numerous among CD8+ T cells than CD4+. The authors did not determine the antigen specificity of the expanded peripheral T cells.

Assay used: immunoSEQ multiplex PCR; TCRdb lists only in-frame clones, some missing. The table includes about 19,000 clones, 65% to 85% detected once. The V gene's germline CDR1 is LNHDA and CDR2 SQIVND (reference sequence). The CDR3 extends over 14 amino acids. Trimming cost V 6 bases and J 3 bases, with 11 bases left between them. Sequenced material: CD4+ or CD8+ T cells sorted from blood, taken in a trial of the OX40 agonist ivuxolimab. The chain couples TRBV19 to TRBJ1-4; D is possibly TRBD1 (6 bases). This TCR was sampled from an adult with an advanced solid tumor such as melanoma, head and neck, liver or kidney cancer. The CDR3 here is CASRRTDPNEKLFF. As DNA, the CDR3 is TGTGCCAGTAGAAGGACAGACCCTAATGAAAAACTGTTTTTT.